This passage covers 16 T cell receptor beta chains from one sample sequenced in a study of spatial heterogeneity in lung cancer. Study-level results: Counts of expanded alpha and beta TCRs within tumors tracked the tumor nonsynonymous mutation count.

Antigens for these TCRs are unknown. Time point described: sample taken at primary tumor resection. A single record per CDR3 protein comes from TCRdb applying MiXCR to the 5' RACE reads. There are 8,700 or so distinct CDR3 sequences in the sample; approximately 15% occur only once, and roughly an eighth lies in the top ten. Here the sequenced sample was lung tumor tissue, taken at surgery. These receptors were collected from a male donor with early-stage non-small cell lung cancer.

In this sample, this clonotype turned up many times. The library was designed around alpha chains, so this beta chain is a stray read whose abundance carries little weight. The J gene is TRBJ1-5, the V gene TRBV6-5, with unresolved D. Trimming cost V 6 bases and J 4 bases, with 13 bases left between them. Per germline, CDR1 MNHEY and CDR2 SVGAGI. This CDR3 spans 14 amino acids. In DNA form, the CDR3 reads TGTGCCAGCAGAATAAGGACGGGGAATCAGCCCCAGCATTTT. Residues: CASRIRTGNQPQHF.

Concerning this clonotype: A library prepared for alpha chains yielded this beta chain as an off-target read; its size is of little meaning. The rearrangement uses TRBV5-5 and TRBJ1-5, with 10 nucleotides matching TRBD1. The V gene end was trimmed by 0 bases and the J gene end by 6 bases; junction bases not matched to a gene: 3. CDR3 length equals 15 residues. Germline CDR1 reads SGHKS; CDR2 reads YYEKEE (reference sequence). The CDR3 sequence: CASSLGTGGSQPQHF. As DNA, the CDR3 is TGTGCCAGCAGCTTGGGGACAGGGGGATCTCAGCCCCAGCATTTT.

This clonotype was seen ten or more times. Since it is a stray read in a library aimed at alpha chains, this beta chain has a size that is not meaningful. The chain carries TRBV27 and TRBJ2-2; TRBD1 is a possible D gene (6 bases). The CDR3 extends over 15 amino acids. Trimming removed 4 bases at V and 4 bases at J, with 13 bases between. The germline V gene has CDR1 MNHEY and CDR2 SMNVEV (reference sequence). The CDR3 reads CASSSSGTSTGELFF. The CDR3 DNA follows: TGTGCCAGCAGTTCTTCCGGGACAAGCACCGGGGAGCTGTTTTTT.

This clonotype showed up many times. This beta chain is an unintended read in a library built for alpha chains; its size means little. V gene TRBV6-1 combines with J gene TRBJ2-5; D gene unclear. Germline V gives CDR1 MNHNS, CDR2 SASEGT. V lost 6 bases to trimming and J lost 6 bases, with 14 bases between them. The CDR3 totals 13 residues. The CDR3 DNA reads as TGTGCCAGCAGCCGCGAAAAAGGTCAGACCCAGTACTTC. This sequence encodes CASSREKGQTQYF.

This clonotype was seen repeatedly, ten times or more. Found in a library prepared for alpha chains, this beta chain is an off-target read, and its abundance has little meaning. The chain joins TRBV20-1 to TRBJ2-2, with TRBD1 matching over 8 bases. CDR1 is DFQATT and CDR2 is SNEGSKA in the germline V gene (reference sequence). This CDR3 contains 13 residues. V shed 3 bases, J shed 4 bases, and the junction held 1 base outside the gene matches. The CDR3 loop is CSASTGGTGELFF. The CDR3 DNA is TGCAGTGCTAGTACAGGGGGCACCGGGGAGCTGTTTTTT.

Relative to its sample, this clonotype is medium-sized. This beta chain is a stray sequence in a library constructed for alpha chains; its clone size is not meaningful. The chain carries TRBV7-3 and TRBJ2-3, with D hard to call. The CDR3 consists of 14 residues. Trimming removed 5 bases at V and 1 base at J, with 10 bases between. Germline V gene sequence: CDR1 SGHTA, CDR2 FQGTGA. The CDR3 nucleotides are TGTGCCAGCAGCCTAGGTGCAGGCACAGATACGCAGTATTTT. This sequence encodes CASSLGAGTDTQYF.

Sample share makes this clonotype medium-sized. This beta chain slipped into a library made for alpha chains as a stray read, so its size is not meaningful. The CDR3 region has the DNA TGTGCCAGCGCTACTCCGGGACAACCGGGAAATCAGCCCCAGCATTTT. Translation: CASATPGQPGNQPQHF. The V gene is TRBV21-1, the J gene TRBJ1-5. TRBV21-1 is a pseudogene. This CDR3 has 16 residues.

This clonotype was counted at least ten times. A library prepared for alpha chains yielded this beta chain as an off-target read; its size is of little meaning. V is TRBV7-2 and J is TRBJ1-1; D uncertain. The CDR3 has 13 residues. Germline CDR1 reads SGHTA; CDR2 reads FQGNSA. With 5 bases removed from V and 13 bases from J, the gap between germline ends came to 20 bases. In DNA, the CDR3 is TGTGCCAGCAGCCGAGAGGTGTGGGGTAATGATTTCTTT. It yields the protein CASSREVWGNDFF.

This clonotype was observed at least ten times. A library prepared for alpha chains yielded this beta chain as an off-target read; its size is of little meaning. The V and J genes are TRBV20-1 and TRBJ2-1; possible D gene TRBD2, 5 bases. V lost 5 bases to trimming and J lost 4 bases, with 18 bases between them. Germline V gene data show CDR1 as DFQATT and CDR2 as SNEGSKA (reference sequence). CDR3 length: 15 residues. This CDR3 is CSAGGPSIYYNEQFF. In nucleotides, the CDR3 is TGCAGTGCTGGCGGGCCTTCCATTTATTACAATGAGCAGTTCTTC.

With respect to this clonotype: Possible read error: a much larger clone is one base away. This beta chain came through as a stray read in a library set up for alpha chains, and its size says little. The chain recombines TRBV5-1 with TRBJ2-2; 9 bases line up with TRBD1. Germline V gene data show CDR1 as SGHRS and CDR2 as YFSETQ. This CDR3 spans 14 amino acids. The DNA for the CDR3 is TGCACCAGCAGCAGGGGACAGGGAAACGGGGAGCTGTTTTTT. Residues: CTSSRGQGNGELFF.

Sample share makes this clonotype medium-sized. Being off target in a library aimed at alpha chains, this beta chain has a size of little meaning. This chain joins TRBV20-1 and TRBJ2-3; 10 bases are a match to TRBD1. The CDR3 consists of 15 residues. Trimming at V came to 0 bases and at J to 6 bases, leaving 6 bases not matched to a gene. Germline V gene data show CDR1 as DFQATT and CDR2 as SNEGSKA (reference sequence). As DNA, the CDR3 is TGCAGTGCTAGAGATGGGGACAGGGGTTCGGATACGCAGTATTTT. Its translation: CSARDGDRGSDTQYF.

This clonotype turned up a few times. This beta chain lies outside the target of a library built for alpha chains; its clone size means little. V and J are TRBV2 and TRBJ2-5, with a tentative D call TRBD1 (6 bases). The CDR3 spans 13 residues. Trimming stripped 6 bases from V and 4 bases from J, with 12 bases between. Looked up from germline, CDR1 is SNHLY and CDR2 is FYNNEI. The chain's CDR3 is CASSGTGLETQYF. Here the CDR3 DNA reads TGTGCCAGCAGCGGAACAGGGCTAGAGACCCAGTACTTC. Combining the CDR3 with reference TRBV2 and TRBJ2-5 gives the whole variable domain EPEVTQTPSHQVTQMGQEVILRCVPISNHLYFYWYRQILGQKVEFLVSFYNNEISEKSEIFDDQFSVERPDGSNFTLKIRSTKLEDSAMYFCASSGTGLETQYFGPGTRLLVL.

This clonotype was counted at least ten times. This beta chain represents an off-target read in a library built for alpha chains; its size is of limited meaning. The rearrangement links TRBV4-1 to TRBJ1-3, with unresolved D. V gave up 0 bases and J gave up 4 bases, with 16 bases separating them. Germline CDR1 and CDR2: MGHRA and YSYEKL. There are 17 residues in the CDR3. CDR3 loop: CASSQDTVLASGNTIYF. CDR3 nucleotides: TGCGCCAGCAGCCAAGATACGGTGTTGGCCAGCGGAAACACCATATATTTT.

This clonotype occurred many times. Within a library made for alpha chains, this beta chain is off target, and its count is uninformative. CDR3 DNA: TGTGCCAGCAGTCGAGGACTAGCGGGAGTGGAGACCCAGTACTTC. The encoded protein is CASSRGLAGVETQYF. This chain connects TRBV12-3 or TRBV12-4 to TRBJ2-5, with TRBD2 identical over 13 bases. V shed 5 bases and J 5 bases; nucleotides not matched to a gene: 5. The length of the CDR3 is 15 residues.

As for this clonotype: This beta chain appears as a stray read in a library generated for alpha chains; its size is not informative. V is TRBV6-5 and J is TRBJ1-6; 8 bases agree with TRBD1. V lost 4 bases, J lost 13 bases, and 15 bases stayed unmatched. Germline CDR1 is MNHEY and CDR2 is SVGAGI. This CDR3 comprises 16 residues. CDR3 region: CASSFRSTGGVSPLHF. The CDR3 DNA is TGTGCCAGCAGTTTCAGATCTACAGGGGGGGTTTCGCCCCTCCACTTT.

By its share, this clonotype is medium-sized. This beta chain was picked up by a library intended for alpha chains and is off target, so its count carries little meaning. The gene calls are TRBV5-1 and TRBJ2-7; either TRBD1 or TRBD2 may fit D (6 bases each). CDR1 is SGHRS, CDR2 YFSETQ, per germline. Deletions cut 0 bases from V and 5 bases from J, with 15 bases between. The CDR3 spans 15 residues. The CDR3 DNA is TGCGCCAGCAGCTTGGCTGGGGACGGGGGCCACGAGCAGTACTTC. Its protein product is CASSLAGDGGHEQYF.